This is a list of T cell receptor beta chains from one sample in a study of T cell responses to AZD1222 COVID-19 vaccine. TCRdb's table, derived via immunoSEQ multiplex PCR, lists solely in-frame clones and lacks some. The table shows about 110,000 clones, with around 90% occurring only once. This specimen consisted of peripheral blood, obtained on day 0 of AZD1222 vaccination. The receptors come from an adult in good health. The CDR3 runs from the conserved cysteine through the conserved F or W. The D gene is left open where the match is weak. Clone size is stated in some rows and not others, as once, few, many or a class when expanded.

CDR3 length: 13
clone size: NA
D gene: NA
V gene: TRBV28
J gene: TRBJ2-1
CDR3 DNA: TGTGCCAGCAGTCCTCCGCAGCGCAATGAGCAGTTCTTC
CDR3 protein: CASSPPQRNEQFF

CDR3 length: 12
clone size: NA
D gene: NA
V gene: TRBV3-1/TRBV3-2
J gene: TRBJ2-1
CDR3 DNA: TGTGCCAGCAGCCTTCGACCCAATGAGCAGTTCTTC
CDR3 protein: CASSLRPNEQFF

CDR3 length: 12
clone size: NA
D gene: NA
V gene: TRBV12-3/TRBV12-4
J gene: TRBJ1-2
CDR3 DNA: TGTGCCAGCAGTTTTGGGGGGGGTGGCTACACCTTC
CDR3 protein: CASSFGGGGYTF

CDR3 length: 14
clone size: NA
D gene: NA
V gene: TRBV5-1
J gene: TRBJ2-7
CDR3 DNA: TGCGCCAGCAGCTTGGGGGTTGGGGCTTACGAGCAGTACTTC
CDR3 protein: CASSLGVGAYEQYF

CDR3 length: 15
clone size: once
D gene: TRBD2
V gene: TRBV7-9
J gene: TRBJ2-7
CDR3 DNA: TGTGCCAGCAGCTTTAGCGGGACTAGGACTCTCGAGCAGTACTTC
CDR3 protein: CASSFSGTRTLEQYF

CDR3 length: 14
clone size: NA
D gene: NA
V gene: TRBV30
J gene: TRBJ1-2
CDR3 DNA: TGTGCCTGGAGTGTACAGGGATGGGGCTATGGCTACACCTTC
CDR3 protein: CAWSVQGWGYGYTF

CDR3 length: 13
clone size: NA
D gene: TRBD1
V gene: TRBV10-3
J gene: TRBJ1-1
CDR3 DNA: TGTGCCATCAGTCCGGGACAGCGTACTGAAGCTTTCTTT
CDR3 protein: CAISPGQRTEAFF

CDR3 length: 15
clone size: NA
D gene: TRBD1
V gene: TRBV4-1
J gene: TRBJ1-4
CDR3 DNA: TGCGCCAGCAGCCAACCGGGACAGGCGAATGAAAAACTGTTTTTT
CDR3 protein: CASSQPGQANEKLFF

CDR3 length: 13
clone size: NA
D gene: NA
V gene: TRBV5-5
J gene: TRBJ2-1
CDR3 DNA: TGTGCCAGCACCCGGGGGCCTAACAATGAGCAGTTCTTC
CDR3 protein: CASTRGPNNEQFF

CDR3 length: 18
clone size: NA
D gene: TRBD2
V gene: TRBV3-1/TRBV3-2
J gene: TRBJ2-3
CDR3 DNA: TGTGCCAGCAGCCATTCTAGCGGGGTCTCTTTTAGCACAGATACGCAGTATTTT
CDR3 protein: CASSHSSGVSFSTDTQYF

CDR3 length: 19
clone size: NA
D gene: NA
V gene: TRBV7-2
J gene: TRBJ2-6
CDR3 DNA: TGTGCCAGCAGCTTAGCGTTCCCGTTTAAACCCTCTGGGGCCAACGTCCTGACTTTC
CDR3 protein: CASSLAFPFKPSGANVLTF

CDR3 length: 17
clone size: NA
D gene: TRBD1
V gene: TRBV24-1
J gene: TRBJ2-1
CDR3 DNA: TGTGCCACCAGTGATGTTGGACAGGGCCTGGCTGACAATGAGCAGTTCTTC
CDR3 protein: CATSDVGQGLADNEQFF

CDR3 length: 15
clone size: NA
D gene: TRBD2
V gene: TRBV7-8
J gene: TRBJ2-1
CDR3 DNA: TGTGCCAGCAGCCCTTCGACTAGCGGGTTCAATGAGCAGTTCTTC
CDR3 protein: CASSPSTSGFNEQFF

CDR3 length: 15
clone size: NA
D gene: TRBD1
V gene: TRBV27
J gene: TRBJ2-7
CDR3 DNA: TGTGCCAGCAGTTTTACCGGGACAGGGGGCCACGAGCAGTACTTC
CDR3 protein: CASSFTGTGGHEQYF

CDR3 length: 12
clone size: NA
D gene: NA
V gene: TRBV30
J gene: TRBJ2-7
CDR3 DNA: TGTGCCTGGGCGCCGGGGGACTACGAGCAGTACTTC
CDR3 protein: CAWAPGDYEQYF

CDR3 length: 14
clone size: NA
D gene: TRBD2
V gene: TRBV7-9
J gene: TRBJ2-3
CDR3 DNA: TGTGCCAGCAGCTTGTCGGGGGGAGAAGATACGCAGTATTTT
CDR3 protein: CASSLSGGEDTQYF

CDR3 length: 13
clone size: NA
D gene: TRBD1
V gene: TRBV19
J gene: TRBJ1-6
CDR3 DNA: TGTGCCAGTGCGACAGGGCTCAGGTCACCCCTCCACTTT
CDR3 protein: CASATGLRSPLHF